This record covers a single T cell receptor beta chain. Germline lookup yields CDR1 SEHNR and CDR2 FQNEAQ (reference sequence). CDR3 length: 16 amino acids. Germline trimming cut 5 bases from V and 2 bases from J; bases unmatched to any gene: 11. This specimen belongs to a study of control samples from healthy donors and cancer patients. Libraries were prepared by immunoSEQ multiplex PCR; TCRdb keeps only in-frame clonotypes and omits some of them. This sample's clone table lists about 200,000 clones. The source of this sequence is a woman aged 25 to 39 in good health. The chain joins TRBV7-9 to TRBJ2-5; TRBD2 matches at 7 bases. Source material: blood. Here the CDR3 DNA reads TGTGCCAGCAGCCCCCTAAGCCTAGCGGCGCAAGAGACCCAGTACTTC. Protein product: CASSPLSLAAQETQYF.